These 18 T cell receptor beta chains originate from one sample sequenced in a study of T cells in Graves' hyperthyroidism and ophthalmopathy. Regions amplified from RNA transcripts were the TCR beta CDR3 regions. HTBI primers were used for first-round RT-PCR of the TCR CDR3. MiXCR, run by TCRdb on the multiplex PCR reads, gives a single entry per CDR3 protein. Here the sample spans roughly 840,000 distinct CDR3 sequences, over 35% being singletons. Sequencing used blood. The receptors here all came from a man in his late teens or twenties with Graves' hyperthyroidism.

Worth noting for this clonotype: At one of its ends the junction is not consistent with the germline gene, which may arise from a read error. The chain joins TRBV10-3 to TRBJ1-1; TRBD1 might be the D (5 bases). This CDR3 comprises 17 residues. Germline values: CDR1 ENHRY, CDR2 SYGVKD. For the CDR3, the DNA is TGTGCCAGCAGTGAATATTCCAGTAGGTGGGACGGCACTGAAGCTTTCTTT. It yields the protein CASSEYSSRWDGTEAFF.

The rearrangement joins TRBV28 to TRBJ2-7; D assignment may be TRBD1 or TRBD2 (5 bases each). CDR3 length: 14 residues. Germline V gene lookup returns CDR1 MDHEN and CDR2 SYDVKM. V was trimmed by 0 bases and J by 7 bases, leaving 13 bases between them. The DNA for the CDR3 is TGTGCCAGCAGTTTATGGCAGGGAGCTGAAGAGCAGTACTTC. Translation gives CASSLWQGAEEQYF.

This clonotype appeared many times. The chain employs TRBV20-1 and TRBJ1-1, with D uncertain. This CDR3 spans 14 amino acids. CDR1 DFQATT and CDR2 SNEGSKA come from the germline V gene (reference sequence). V was cut by 3 bases and J by 5 bases, with 16 bases left in between. The CDR3 loop reads CSASRPPYFTEAFF. CDR3 nucleotides: TGCAGTGCTAGCCGGCCTCCTTATTTTACTGAAGCTTTCTTT.

There are a few counts of this clonotype. The genes are TRBV9 and TRBJ2-2, with 15 bases identical to TRBD2. Looked up from germline, CDR1 is SGDLS and CDR2 is YYNGEE. Trimming took 2 bases from V and 8 from J; bases not matched to a gene: 4. The CDR3 covers 16 residues. In nucleotides, the CDR3 is TGTGCCAGCAGCGTGGGGACTAGCGGGAGGTCAGGGGAGCTGTTTTTT. Translated, it gives CASSVGTSGRSGELFF.

This clonotype was recorded many times. The genes are TRBV7-9 and TRBJ1-1, with TRBD1 matching 11 bases. The CDR3 runs to 14 residues. Germline V lookup: CDR1 SEHNR, CDR2 FQNEAQ (reference sequence). The V and J ends lost 4 bases and 4 bases, in that order; junction bases with no gene match: 2. This chain's CDR3 is CASSWTGGGTEAFF. The CDR3 DNA is TGTGCCAGCAGCTGGACAGGGGGCGGCACTGAAGCTTTCTTT. Full variable domain (missing parts from reference TRBV7-9 and TRBJ1-1): DTGVSQNPRHKITKRGQNVTFRCDPISEHNRLYWYRQTLGQGPEFLTYFQNEAQLEKSRLLSDRFSAERPKGSFSTLEIQRTEQGDSAMYLCASSWTGGGTEAFFGQGTRLTVV.

In this sample, this clonotype turned up many times. This chain uses TRBV7-6 with TRBJ2-5; D is possibly TRBD2 (5 bases). CDR3 length: 14 amino acids. The germline V gene encodes CDR1 SGHVS and CDR2 FNYEAQ. V gave up 2 bases and J gave up 3 bases, with 10 bases separating them. The CDR3 sequence is CASSLSGIKETQYF. For the CDR3, the DNA is TGTGCCAGCAGCTTAAGCGGAATAAAAGAGACCCAGTACTTC.

The rearrangement uses TRBV24-1 and TRBJ2-2; tentative D call: TRBD2 (6 bases). The germline CDR1 and CDR2 sequences are KGHDR and SFDVKD. CDR3 size: 17 residues. V was shortened by 4 bases and J by 2 bases, with 16 bases between the two germline ends. CDR3: CATSDPLLASNTGELFF. The CDR3 DNA is TGTGCCACCAGTGACCCCCTTCTAGCGTCCAACACCGGGGAGCTGTTTTTT.

In this sample, this clonotype turned up many times. The chain couples TRBV7-9 to TRBJ2-5, with 8 bases lining up with TRBD2. Germline lookup yields CDR1 SEHNR and CDR2 FQNEAQ (reference sequence). V lost 4 bases to trimming and J lost 1 base; unmatched junction nucleotides: 5. The CDR3 totals 15 residues. CDR3 residues: CASSSGRGTQETQYF. For the CDR3, the DNA is TGTGCCAGCAGCTCCGGGAGGGGGACCCAAGAGACCCAGTACTTC.

In its sample, this clonotype was seen a few times. J is TRBJ2-7 and V is TRBV20-1; 13 nucleotides match TRBD2. This CDR3 contains 15 residues. The junction had 2 bases not matched to a gene; V was cut back by 3 bases and J by 0 bases. CDR1 and CDR2 from the germline V gene are DFQATT and SNEGSKA (reference sequence). The CDR3 spells CSARGLAGNSYEQYF. The CDR3 coding sequence is TGCAGTGCTAGGGGACTAGCGGGGAACTCCTACGAGCAGTACTTC.

This chain uses TRBV7-2 with TRBJ2-2, with D unresolved. CDR1 SGHTA and CDR2 FQGNSA come from the germline V gene. The germline V and J ends were trimmed by 4 bases and 4 bases, with 19 bases remaining between them. The CDR3 totals 17 residues. The DNA for the CDR3 is TGTGCCAGCAGCTCCCCATCTGCCCGAGCGAGCACCGGGGAGCTGTTTTTT. It translates to CASSSPSARASTGELFF. Looking up the rest from reference TRBV7-2 and TRBJ2-2 gives the full variable domain: GAGVSQSPSNKVTEKGKDVELRCDPISGHTALYWYRQSLGQGLEFLIYFQGNSAPDKSGLPSDRFSAERTGGSVSTLTIQRTQQEDSAVYLCASSSPSARASTGELFFGEGSRLTVL.

This chain links TRBV9 with TRBJ2-5; D may be TRBD2 (6 bases). This CDR3 comprises 14 residues. Trimming pared 3 bases from V and 9 bases from J, leaving 18 bases between. Germline values: CDR1 SGDLS, CDR2 YYNGEE. CDR3 in amino acids: CASSDRDSPRAQYF. CDR3 coding DNA: TGTGCCAGCAGCGACCGGGACTCACCCCGGGCCCAGTACTTC.

The J gene is TRBJ2-5, the V gene TRBV7-2; D is unclear. This CDR3 is 15 amino acids long. The V end was cut by 5 bases, the J end by 4 bases, with 17 bases between. Germline CDR1 and CDR2: SGHTA and FQGNSA. The CDR3 nucleotides read TGTGCCAGCAGCCAAACTGACTCTTCCAGAGAGACCCAGTACTTC. This sequence encodes CASSQTDSSRETQYF.

This clonotype was detected ten times or more. V is TRBV12-3 or TRBV12-4 and J is TRBJ2-7; D assignment may be TRBD1 or TRBD2 (6 bases each). The CDR3 covers 13 residues. V was cut by 6 bases and J by 4 bases, with 13 bases left in between. The DNA for the CDR3 is TGTGCCAGCAGCCTCCGGGGGCTGTACGAGCAGTACTTC. Its protein is CASSLRGLYEQYF.

This clonotype was counted ten times or more. This chain links TRBV20-1 with TRBJ1-5; 9 nucleotides match TRBD1. The germline V gene has CDR1 DFQATT and CDR2 SNEGSKA (reference sequence). Losses at the gene ends were 6 bases for V and 5 bases for J; bases not matched to a gene: 2. The length of the CDR3 is 12 residues. The CDR3 DNA is TGCAGTGCAAGGACAGGGGATCAGCCCCAGCATTTT. This encodes CSARTGDQPQHF.

This clonotype was found a few times. DNA for the CDR3: TGTGCCAGCAGATACCCCCCCCGGGCCTCAGAAGCTTTCTTT. Protein sequence: CASRYPPRASEAFF. The J gene is TRBJ1-1, the V gene TRBV7-2; D uncertain. CDR1 is SGHTA, CDR2 FQGNSA, per germline. This CDR3 is built from 14 residues. Trimming removed 6 bases from V and 8 bases from J, with 19 bases in between.

This clonotype appeared many times. This sequence joins TRBV10-1 and TRBJ1-2; tentative D call: TRBD1 (5 bases). V lost 8 bases, J lost 4 bases, and 23 bases lay in between. CDR1 WNHNN and CDR2 SYGVQD come from the germline V gene (reference sequence). The CDR3 has 16 amino acids. The CDR3 region has the DNA TGCGCCAGCCTGGTCCGGGACGGAGACTTCACCTATGGCTACACCTTC. Translated, it gives CASLVRDGDFTYGYTF.

A word on this clonotype: This may arise from a read error, as a much more abundant clone is one base away. This chain links TRBV7-9 with TRBJ2-5; unclear D gene. Germline V lookup: CDR1 SEHNR, CDR2 FQNEAQ (reference sequence). Between the trimmed V and J ends, which lost 7 bases and 0 bases, there was a span of 6 bases. This CDR3 contains 12 residues. The CDR3 DNA reads as TGTGCCAGCAACCCCTACCAAGAGACCCAGTACTTC. It encodes CASNPYQETQYF.

This clonotype came up a few times. This sequence joins TRBV3-1 and TRBJ1-2; tentative D call: TRBD1 (5 bases). From germline, CDR1 is LGHDT and CDR2 YNNKEL (reference sequence). This CDR3 has 15 amino acids. V was shortened by 2 bases and J by 3 bases, with 13 bases between the two germline ends. CDR3 loop: CASSQQGWMHYGYTF. DNA of the CDR3: TGTGCCAGCAGCCAACAGGGATGGATGCACTATGGCTACACCTTC.